The clone carrying this T cell receptor beta chain was detected only once. Here immunoSEQ multiplex PCR was the method, and the copy in TCRdb shows in-frame clones only, minus some. The sample holds approximately 100,000 clones, approximately 91% seen once. This entry comes from a study of T cell responses to AZD1222 COVID-19 vaccine. Study-level information: Recipients boosted at about 4 weeks or about 12 weeks are pooled.

The sequence derives from an adult in good health. The material sequenced was peripheral blood, taken on day 0 of AZD1222 vaccination.

CDR3 sequence: CASSWGADTQYF. CDR3 in DNA: TGCGCCAGCAGCTGGGGAGCAGATACGCAGTATTTT. The chain is built from TRBV5-1 and TRBJ2-3, with D possibly matching TRBD2 (5 bases). V lost 3 bases, J lost 4 bases, and 6 bases lay in between. The length of the CDR3 is 12 residues. Germline values: CDR1 SGHRS, CDR2 YFSETQ.